This T cell receptor (beta chain) was identified during a study of cytomegalovirus exposure and HLA in healthy donors. Some clones are missing from TCRdb's copy, which holds only in-frame ones; the method was immunoSEQ multiplex PCR. The sample records under 150,000 clones, about 88% being singletons. Comment on this clone: Its antigen remains unidentified.

This CDR3 is built from 15 residues. Germline CDR1 and CDR2: GTSNPN and SVGIG (reference sequence). V was cut by 2 bases and J by 4 bases, with 17 bases left in between. The donors were members of the validation cohort, which comprised about 120 subjects and was separate from the first cohort of several hundred subjects. Study results and limitations: CMV antigen specificity of three CMV-associated chains was confirmed in vitro. The investigators catalogued under 200 TCR beta chains as cytomegalovirus-associated. It was found in a later analysis that first-cohort TCR clusters tended to co-occur in the approximately 130 validation repertoires.

The gene calls are TRBV30 and TRBJ2-5, with a possible D match to TRBD2 (5 bases). This TCR came from a young man in good health and CMV-seropositive. The source material was PBMCs. The CDR3 bases are TGTGCCTGGAGTTCTGTGGGAGCTGAGGGAGAGACCCAGTACTTC. Translation: CAWSSVGAEGETQYF.